This TCR beta chain was recovered during a study of Ad26.COV2.S vaccination and SARS-CoV-2 variants. Regarding treatment: about 20 received Ad26.COV2.S at low or high dose, single or two shots; several received placebo; per-sample allocation not given. Sampling happened 63 days after the first vaccine or placebo injection. Germline CDR1 reads SGHTA; CDR2 reads FQGNSA. V dropped 5 bases and J dropped 3 bases, with 14 bases sitting between them. The CDR3 extends over 14 amino acids. Clones were sequenced by immunoSEQ multiplex PCR, and TCRdb holds only the in-frame ones, with some missing. Here the sample spans more than 300,000 clones, approximately 86% being singletons.

This chain connects TRBV7-2 to TRBJ2-7, with D unclear. Sample: peripheral blood, taken in a trial of Ad26.COV2.S vaccine versus placebo. The sequence derives from a person between 18 and 60 years old who received the Ad26.COV2.S COVID-19 vaccine or a placebo. The CDR3 sequence: CASSPMVGGYEQYF. The CDR3 nucleotides are TGTGCCAGCAGCCCAATGGTTGGTGGCTACGAGCAGTACTTC.